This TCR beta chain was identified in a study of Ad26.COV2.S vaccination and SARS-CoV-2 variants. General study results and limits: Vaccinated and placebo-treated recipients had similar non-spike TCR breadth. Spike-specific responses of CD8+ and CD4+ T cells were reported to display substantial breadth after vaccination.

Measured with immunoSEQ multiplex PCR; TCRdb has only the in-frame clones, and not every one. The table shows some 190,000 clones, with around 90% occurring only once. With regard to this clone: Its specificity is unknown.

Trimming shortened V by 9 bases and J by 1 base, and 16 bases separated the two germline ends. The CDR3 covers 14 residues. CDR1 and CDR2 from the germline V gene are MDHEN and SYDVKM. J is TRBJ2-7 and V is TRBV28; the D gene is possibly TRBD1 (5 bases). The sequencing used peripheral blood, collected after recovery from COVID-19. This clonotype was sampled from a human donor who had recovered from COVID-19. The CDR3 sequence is CARESTERSYEQYF. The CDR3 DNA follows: TGTGCCAGAGAGTCGACAGAGAGATCCTACGAGCAGTACTTC.